This TCR beta chain was retrieved from a study of CD8 T cells in ankylosing spondylitis. CDR1 and CDR2 (germline): SGHDN, FVKESK. This CDR3 has 13 amino acids. Trimming shortened V by 4 bases and J by 6 bases, and 9 bases separated the two germline ends. Details on this clonotype: The antigen is not known.

Study observations and caveats: The clones that were linked to disease were reported to be significantly enriched in matched synovial fluid samples from ankylosing spondylitis patients. Certain motif variants had earlier appeared in reactive arthritis synovial fluid and blood. Within ankylosing spondylitis blood, a TCR beta motif made up of eight or nine highly homologous variants appeared to be characteristic. Disease-linked clones were CD8+ and relatively rare in peripheral blood.

TCRdb re-derived calls from the 5' RACE reads in MiXCR, one entry per CDR3 protein. The table includes some 400,000 distinct CDR3 sequences, approximately 20% detected once. The V call is TRBV14, the J call TRBJ2-2; no clear D gene. This TCR was recovered from a male donor with ankylosing spondylitis. The sequencing sample was made of blood, either unsorted or a sorted T cell fraction (not recorded which). The CDR3 nucleotides read TGTGCCAGCAGCCCTCGTTTACCCGGGGAGCTGTTTTTT. Protein: CASSPRLPGELFF. Together with reference TRBV14 and TRBJ2-2, the CDR3 gives the full variable domain: EAGVTQFPSHSVIEKGQTVTLRCDPISGHDNLYWYRRVMGKEIKFLLHFVKESKQDESGMPNNRFLAERTGGTYSTLKVQPAELEDSGVYFCASSPRLPGELFFGEGSRLTVL.